A selection of T cell receptor beta chains follows, all from one sample in a study of T-cell reconstitution after alpha-beta-depleted transplantation in children. TCRdb re-derived calls from the PCR reads in MiXCR, one entry per CDR3 protein. The sample carries around 72,000 distinct CDR3 sequences, roughly 4.9% recorded once. The sequencing here drew on PBMCs, mostly from graft donor cells, taken 180 days after TCRalphabeta/CD19-depleted stem cell transplant. The receptors originated from a boy younger than two who had a stem cell transplant for acute myeloid leukemia, so the T cells may come from the graft donor. CDR3s include the opening cysteine and the closing phenylalanine or tryptophan. A D gene is named only where the DNA matches it firmly. Clone size appears in some rows only: once, few, many, or a class for an expanded clone.

clone_size: many
cdr3_length: 16
d_call: TRBD1
j_call: TRBJ1-6
v_call: TRBV7-2
cdr3_aa: CASSLRTGANNSPLHF
cdr3_nt: TGTGCCAGCAGCTTAAGGACAGGGGCGAATAATTCACCCCTCCACTTT

clone_size: many
cdr3_length: 14
d_call: NA
j_call: TRBJ1-5
v_call: TRBV12-3/TRBV12-4
cdr3_aa: CASSFGRGSQPQHF
cdr3_nt: TGTGCCAGCAGTTTTGGCAGGGGCAGTCAGCCCCAGCATTTT

clone_size: many
cdr3_length: 15
d_call: NA
j_call: TRBJ1-5
v_call: TRBV5-8
cdr3_aa: CASSPRAVSNQPQHF
cdr3_nt: TGTGCCAGCAGCCCCCGGGCAGTTAGCAATCAGCCCCAGCATTTT

clone_size: many
cdr3_length: 14
d_call: NA
j_call: TRBJ2-3
v_call: TRBV20-1
cdr3_aa: CSAPTLAGTDTQYF
cdr3_nt: TGCAGTGCCCCAACCTTAGCGGGCACAGATACGCAGTATTTT

clone_size: many
cdr3_length: 16
d_call: TRBD1
j_call: TRBJ2-2
v_call: TRBV12-3/TRBV12-4
cdr3_aa: CASSSRDRGYGGELFF
cdr3_nt: TGTGCCAGCAGTTCCCGGGACAGGGGGTATGGGGGGGAGCTGTTTTTT

clone_size: many
cdr3_length: 17
d_call: TRBD2
j_call: TRBJ2-2
v_call: TRBV12-3/TRBV12-4
cdr3_aa: CASRDRTSGGNTGELFF
cdr3_nt: TGTGCCAGCAGAGATCGGACTAGCGGGGGGAACACCGGGGAGCTGTTTTTT

clone_size: many
cdr3_length: 16
d_call: NA
j_call: TRBJ2-1
v_call: TRBV7-2
cdr3_aa: CASSLALTVSYNEQFF
cdr3_nt: TGTGCCAGCAGCTTAGCGCTAACGGTATCCTACAATGAGCAGTTCTTC

clone_size: NA
cdr3_length: 14
d_call: NA
j_call: TRBJ2-6
v_call: TRBV5-4
cdr3_aa: CASSLWVGANVLTF
cdr3_nt: TGTGCCAGCAGCTTGTGGGTTGGGGCCAACGTCCTGACTTTC

clone_size: many
cdr3_length: 15
d_call: NA
j_call: TRBJ2-5
v_call: TRBV20-1
cdr3_aa: CSARPPRGFSETQYF
cdr3_nt: TGCAGTGCTAGACCCCCCCGGGGGTTTAGTGAGACCCAGTACTTC

clone_size: many
cdr3_length: 14
d_call: TRBD1
j_call: TRBJ2-3
v_call: TRBV6-1
cdr3_aa: CASTPMGQGDTQYF
cdr3_nt: TGTGCCAGCACCCCGATGGGACAGGGGGATACGCAGTATTTT

clone_size: many
cdr3_length: 16
d_call: NA
j_call: TRBJ2-1
v_call: TRBV4-3
cdr3_aa: CASSQGGGADYNEQFF
cdr3_nt: TGCGCCAGCAGCCAAGGAGGGGGGGCCGATTACAATGAGCAGTTCTTC

clone_size: many
cdr3_length: 17
d_call: NA
j_call: TRBJ1-4
v_call: TRBV6-5
cdr3_aa: CASSYSTGIGTNEKLFF
cdr3_nt: TGTGCCAGCAGTTACTCTACAGGGATCGGAACTAATGAAAAACTGTTTTTT

clone_size: many
cdr3_length: 14
d_call: NA
j_call: TRBJ2-7
v_call: TRBV20-1
cdr3_aa: CSARHSSNLYEQYF
cdr3_nt: TGCAGTGCTAGACACAGCTCTAACCTCTACGAGCAGTACTTC

clone_size: many
cdr3_length: 14
d_call: NA
j_call: TRBJ1-5
v_call: TRBV27
cdr3_aa: CASSPATGGQPQHF
cdr3_nt: TGTGCCAGCAGTCCGGCGACAGGCGGCCAGCCCCAGCATTTT

clone_size: many
cdr3_length: 14
d_call: NA
j_call: TRBJ2-4
v_call: TRBV21-1
cdr3_aa: CASGFPLAKNIQYF
cdr3_nt: TGTGCCAGCGGATTCCCACTAGCCAAAAACATTCAGTACTTC

clone_size: many
cdr3_length: 15
d_call: TRBD1
j_call: TRBJ1-5
v_call: TRBV12-3/TRBV12-4
cdr3_aa: CASSPTGGLVQPQHF
cdr3_nt: TGTGCCAGCAGTCCGACAGGGGGTTTAGTACAGCCCCAGCATTTT

clone_size: many
cdr3_length: 17
d_call: TRBD1
j_call: TRBJ2-1
v_call: TRBV6-5
cdr3_aa: CASSYSGTGALFDEQFF
cdr3_nt: TGTGCCAGCAGTTACTCGGGGACAGGGGCTTTGTTCGATGAGCAGTTCTTC

clone_size: many
cdr3_length: 15
d_call: NA
j_call: TRBJ2-1
v_call: TRBV7-8
cdr3_aa: CASSLVFDGYNEQFF
cdr3_nt: TGTGCCAGCAGCTTAGTCTTCGACGGGTACAATGAGCAGTTCTTC

clone_size: NA
cdr3_length: 15
d_call: NA
j_call: TRBJ1-2
v_call: TRBV4-1
cdr3_aa: CASSQGPNSLRGYTF
cdr3_nt: TGCGCCAGCAGCCAAGGCCCAAACAGCCTACGGGGCTACACCTTC

clone_size: many
cdr3_length: 15
d_call: NA
j_call: TRBJ1-5
v_call: TRBV6-5
cdr3_aa: CASSYSIHGGQPQHF
cdr3_nt: TGTGCCAGCAGTTACTCGATCCATGGGGGTCAGCCCCAGCATTTT

clone_size: many
cdr3_length: 15
d_call: NA
j_call: TRBJ2-1
v_call: TRBV7-2
cdr3_aa: CASSPGTSFYNEQFF
cdr3_nt: TGTGCCAGCAGCCCTGGGACCTCCTTCTACAATGAGCAGTTCTTC

clone_size: many
cdr3_length: 11
d_call: NA
j_call: TRBJ1-2
v_call: TRBV20-1
cdr3_aa: CSATDSYGYTF
cdr3_nt: TGCAGTGCTACCGATTCCTATGGCTACACCTTC